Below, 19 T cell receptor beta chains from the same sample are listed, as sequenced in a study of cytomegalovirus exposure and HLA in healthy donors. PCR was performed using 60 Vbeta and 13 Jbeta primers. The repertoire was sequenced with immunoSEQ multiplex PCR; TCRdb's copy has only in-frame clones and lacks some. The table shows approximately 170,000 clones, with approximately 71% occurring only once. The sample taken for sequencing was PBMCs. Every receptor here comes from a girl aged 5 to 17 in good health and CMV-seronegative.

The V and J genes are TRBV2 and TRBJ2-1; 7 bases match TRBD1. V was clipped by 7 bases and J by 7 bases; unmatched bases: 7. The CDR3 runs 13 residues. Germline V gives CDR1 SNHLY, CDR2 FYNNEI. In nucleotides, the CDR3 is TGTGCCAGCATACAGGGGTTTTTGAATGAGCAGTTCTTC. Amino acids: CASIQGFLNEQFF.

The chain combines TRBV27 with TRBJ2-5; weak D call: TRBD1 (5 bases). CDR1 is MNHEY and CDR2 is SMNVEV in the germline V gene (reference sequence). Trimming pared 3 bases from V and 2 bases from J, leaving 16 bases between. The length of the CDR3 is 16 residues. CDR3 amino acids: CASSFNTGGPQETQYF. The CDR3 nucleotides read TGTGCCAGCAGTTTCAATACAGGCGGCCCACAAGAGACCCAGTACTTC.

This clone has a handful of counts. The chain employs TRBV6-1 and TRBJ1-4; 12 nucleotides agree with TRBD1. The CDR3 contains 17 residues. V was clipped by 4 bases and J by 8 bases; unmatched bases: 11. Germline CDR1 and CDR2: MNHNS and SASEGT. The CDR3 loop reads CASSVLTPGTGGEKLFF. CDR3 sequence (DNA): TGTGCCAGCAGTGTACTAACCCCCGGGACAGGGGGCGAAAAACTGTTTTTT.

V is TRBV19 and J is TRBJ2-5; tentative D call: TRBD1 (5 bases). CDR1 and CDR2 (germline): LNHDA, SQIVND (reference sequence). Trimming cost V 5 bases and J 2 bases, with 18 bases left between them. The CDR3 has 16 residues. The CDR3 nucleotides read TGTGCCAGTAGTCTCTCCACCGGACATCTTCAAGAGACCCAGTACTTC. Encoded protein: CASSLSTGHLQETQYF.

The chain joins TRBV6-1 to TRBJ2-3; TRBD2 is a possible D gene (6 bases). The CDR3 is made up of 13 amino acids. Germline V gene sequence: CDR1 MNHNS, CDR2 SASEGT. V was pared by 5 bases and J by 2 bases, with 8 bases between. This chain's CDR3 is CASSWGVTDTQYF. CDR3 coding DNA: TGTGCCAGCAGTTGGGGGGTCACAGATACGCAGTATTTT.

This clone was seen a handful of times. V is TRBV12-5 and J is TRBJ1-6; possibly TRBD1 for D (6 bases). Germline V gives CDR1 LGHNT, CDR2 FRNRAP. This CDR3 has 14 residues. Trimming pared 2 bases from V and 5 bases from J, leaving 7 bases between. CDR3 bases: TGTGCTAGTGGTTTGCAGGGGCATAATTCACCCCTCCACTTT. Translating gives CASGLQGHNSPLHF.

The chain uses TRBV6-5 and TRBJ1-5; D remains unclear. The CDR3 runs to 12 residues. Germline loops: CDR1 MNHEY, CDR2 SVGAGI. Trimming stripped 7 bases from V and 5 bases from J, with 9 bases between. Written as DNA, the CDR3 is TGTGCCAGCAAAGAGTTCCATCAGCCCCAGCATTTT. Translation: CASKEFHQPQHF.

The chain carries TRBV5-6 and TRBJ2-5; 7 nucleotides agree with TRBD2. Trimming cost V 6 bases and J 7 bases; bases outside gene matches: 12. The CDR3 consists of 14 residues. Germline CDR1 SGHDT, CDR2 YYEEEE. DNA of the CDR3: TGTGCCAGCATCTTAAGCGGGACGTTGCGGACCCAGTACTTC. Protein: CASILSGTLRTQYF.

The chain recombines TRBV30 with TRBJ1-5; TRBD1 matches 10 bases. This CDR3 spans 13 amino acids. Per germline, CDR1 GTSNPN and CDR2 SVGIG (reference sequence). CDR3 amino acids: CAAGQGLFQPQHF. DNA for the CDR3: TGTGCAGCGGGACAGGGGTTGTTTCAGCCCCAGCATTTT.

CDR3 nucleotides: TGTGCCAGTAGTAGTACGGGGGCTGAAGCTTTCTTT. It encodes CASSSTGAEAFF. This rearrangement joins TRBV19 to TRBJ1-1; tentative D call: TRBD1 (5 bases). Germline values: CDR1 LNHDA, CDR2 SQIVND (reference sequence). V was clipped by 4 bases and J by 6 bases, with 9 bases between them. CDR3 length: 12 amino acids.

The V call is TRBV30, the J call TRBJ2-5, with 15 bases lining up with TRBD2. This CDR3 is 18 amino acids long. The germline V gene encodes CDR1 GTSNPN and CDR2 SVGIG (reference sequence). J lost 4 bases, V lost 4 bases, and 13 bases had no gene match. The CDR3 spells CAWTHLGLAGGRGETQYF. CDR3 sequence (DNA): TGTGCCTGGACCCACTTAGGACTAGCGGGGGGGAGGGGAGAGACCCAGTACTTC. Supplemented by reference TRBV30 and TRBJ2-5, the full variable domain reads SQTIHQWPATLVQPVGSPLSLECTVEGTSNPNLYWYRQAAGRGLQLLFYSVGIGQISSEVPQNLSASRPQDRQFILSSKKLLLSDSGFYLCAWTHLGLAGGRGETQYFGPGTRLLVL.

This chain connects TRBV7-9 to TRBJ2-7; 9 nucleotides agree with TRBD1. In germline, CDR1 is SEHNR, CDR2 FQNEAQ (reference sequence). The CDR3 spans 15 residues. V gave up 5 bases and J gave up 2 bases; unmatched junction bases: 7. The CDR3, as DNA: TGTGCCAGCAGCCCCAGTGGACAGGGGACCTACGAGCAGTACTTC. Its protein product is CASSPSGQGTYEQYF.

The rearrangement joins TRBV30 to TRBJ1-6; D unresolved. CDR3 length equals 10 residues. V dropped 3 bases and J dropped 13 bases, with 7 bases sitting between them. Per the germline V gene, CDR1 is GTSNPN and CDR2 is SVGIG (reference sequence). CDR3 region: CAWSPSPLHF. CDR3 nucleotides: TGTGCCTGGAGCCCTTCCCCCCTCCACTTT.

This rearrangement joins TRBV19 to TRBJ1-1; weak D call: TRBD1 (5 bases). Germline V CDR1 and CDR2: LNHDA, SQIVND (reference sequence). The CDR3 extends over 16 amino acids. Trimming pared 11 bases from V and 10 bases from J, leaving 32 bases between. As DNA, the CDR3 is TGTGCCTCCGCGTCCCTGGAGGGGCAGGATGGGCGTACAGCTTTCTTT. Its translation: CASASLEGQDGRTAFF.

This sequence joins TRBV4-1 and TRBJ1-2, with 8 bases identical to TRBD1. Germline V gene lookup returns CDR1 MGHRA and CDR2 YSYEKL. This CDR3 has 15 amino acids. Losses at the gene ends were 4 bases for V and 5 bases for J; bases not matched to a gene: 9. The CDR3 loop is CASSPQGARVYGYTF. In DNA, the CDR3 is TGCGCCAGCAGCCCGCAGGGGGCCAGGGTATATGGCTACACCTTC.

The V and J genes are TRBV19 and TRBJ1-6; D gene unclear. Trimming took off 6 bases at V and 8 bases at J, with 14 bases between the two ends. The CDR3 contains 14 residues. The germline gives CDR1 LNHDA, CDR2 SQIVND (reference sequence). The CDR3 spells CASRTSATDSPLHF. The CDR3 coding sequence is TGTGCCAGTAGGACATCTGCCACGGATTCACCCCTCCACTTT.

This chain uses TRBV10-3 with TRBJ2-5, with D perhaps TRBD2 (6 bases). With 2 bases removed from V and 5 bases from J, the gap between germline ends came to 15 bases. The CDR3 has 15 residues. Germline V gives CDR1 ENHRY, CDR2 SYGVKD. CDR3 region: CAISEGTGVRETQYF. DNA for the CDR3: TGTGCCATCAGTGAGGGCACGGGGGTTCGGGAGACCCAGTACTTC.

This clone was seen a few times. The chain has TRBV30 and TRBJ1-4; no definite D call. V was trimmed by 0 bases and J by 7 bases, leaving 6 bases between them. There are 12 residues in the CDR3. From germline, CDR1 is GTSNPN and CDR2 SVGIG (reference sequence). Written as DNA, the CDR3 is TGTGCCTGGAGTGTACTCGGTGAAAAACTGTTTTTT. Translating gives CAWSVLGEKLFF. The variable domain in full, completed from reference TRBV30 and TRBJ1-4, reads SQTIHQWPATLVQPVGSPLSLECTVEGTSNPNLYWYRQAAGRGLQLLFYSVGIGQISSEVPQNLSASRPQDRQFILSSKKLLLSDSGFYLCAWSVLGEKLFFGSGTQLSVL.

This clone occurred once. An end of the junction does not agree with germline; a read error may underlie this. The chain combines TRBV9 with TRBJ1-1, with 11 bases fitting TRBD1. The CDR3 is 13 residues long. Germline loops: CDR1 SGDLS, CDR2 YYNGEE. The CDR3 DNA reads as TGTGCCAGCAGCGGGCCGGGACAGGGGGACATGAGGTTT. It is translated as CASSGPGQGDMRF.